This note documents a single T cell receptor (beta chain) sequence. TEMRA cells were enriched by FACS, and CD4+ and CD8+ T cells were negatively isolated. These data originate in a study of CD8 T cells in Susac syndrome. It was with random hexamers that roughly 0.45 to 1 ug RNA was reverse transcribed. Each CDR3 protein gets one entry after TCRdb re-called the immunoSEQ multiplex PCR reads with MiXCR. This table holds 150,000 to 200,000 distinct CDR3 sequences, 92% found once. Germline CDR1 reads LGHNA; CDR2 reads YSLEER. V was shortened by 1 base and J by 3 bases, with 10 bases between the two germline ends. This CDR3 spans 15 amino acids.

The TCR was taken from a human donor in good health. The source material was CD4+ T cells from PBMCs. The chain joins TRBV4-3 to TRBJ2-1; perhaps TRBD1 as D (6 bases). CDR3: CASSQGAGDYNEQFF. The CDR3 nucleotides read TGCGCCAGCAGCCAAGGGGCAGGGGACTACAATGAGCAGTTCTTC.